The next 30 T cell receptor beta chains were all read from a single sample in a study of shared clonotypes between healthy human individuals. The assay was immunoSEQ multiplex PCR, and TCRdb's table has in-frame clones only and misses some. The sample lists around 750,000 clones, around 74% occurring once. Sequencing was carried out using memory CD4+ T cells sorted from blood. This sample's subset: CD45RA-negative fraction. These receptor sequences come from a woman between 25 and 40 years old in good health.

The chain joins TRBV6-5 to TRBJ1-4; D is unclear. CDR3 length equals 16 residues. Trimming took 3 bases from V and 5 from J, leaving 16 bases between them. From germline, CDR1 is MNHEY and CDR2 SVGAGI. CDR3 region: CASSYHVPSENEKLFF. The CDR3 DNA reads TGTGCCAGCAGTTATCACGTGCCCAGCGAGAATGAAAAACTGTTTTTT.

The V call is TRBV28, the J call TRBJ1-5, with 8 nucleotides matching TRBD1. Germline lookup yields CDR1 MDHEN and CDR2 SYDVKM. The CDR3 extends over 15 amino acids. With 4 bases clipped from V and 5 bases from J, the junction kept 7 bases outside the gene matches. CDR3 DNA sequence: TGTGCCAGCAGTTCCAGGACAGGGAACTATCAGCCCCAGCATTTT. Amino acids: CASSSRTGNYQPQHF.

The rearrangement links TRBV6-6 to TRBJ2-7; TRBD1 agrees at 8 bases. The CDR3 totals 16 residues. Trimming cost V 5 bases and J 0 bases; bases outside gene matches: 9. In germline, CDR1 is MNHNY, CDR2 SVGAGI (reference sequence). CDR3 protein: CASSPPGQGNSYEQYF. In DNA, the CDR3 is TGTGCCAGCAGTCCACCCGGACAGGGAAACTCCTACGAGCAGTACTTC.

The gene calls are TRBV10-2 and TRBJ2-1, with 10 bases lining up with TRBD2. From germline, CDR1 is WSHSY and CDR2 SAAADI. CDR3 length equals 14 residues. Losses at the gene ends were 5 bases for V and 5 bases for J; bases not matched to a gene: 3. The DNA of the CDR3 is TGCGCCAGCAGTACTAGCGGGAACCACAATGAGCAGTTCTTC. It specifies CASSTSGNHNEQFF.

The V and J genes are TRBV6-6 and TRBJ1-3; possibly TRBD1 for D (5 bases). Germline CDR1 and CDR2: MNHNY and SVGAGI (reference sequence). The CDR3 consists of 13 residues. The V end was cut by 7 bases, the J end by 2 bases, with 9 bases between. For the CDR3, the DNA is TGTGCCAGCAAGCAGACAGCTGGAAACACCATATATTTT. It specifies CASKQTAGNTIYF.

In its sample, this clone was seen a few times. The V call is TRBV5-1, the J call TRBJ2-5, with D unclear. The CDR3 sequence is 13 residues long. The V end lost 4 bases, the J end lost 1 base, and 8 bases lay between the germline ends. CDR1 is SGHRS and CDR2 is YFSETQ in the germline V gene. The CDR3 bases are TGCGCCAGCAGCCTCCAATTCCAAGAGACCCAGTACTTC. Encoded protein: CASSLQFQETQYF.

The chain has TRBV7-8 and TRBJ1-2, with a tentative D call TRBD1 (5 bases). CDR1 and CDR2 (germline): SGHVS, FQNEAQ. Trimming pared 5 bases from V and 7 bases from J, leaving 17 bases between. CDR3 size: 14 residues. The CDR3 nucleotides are TGTGCCAGCAGCCCATGGCAGGGTGTTGCTGGCTACACCTTC. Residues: CASSPWQGVAGYTF. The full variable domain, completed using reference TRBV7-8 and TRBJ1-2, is GAGVSQSPRYKVAKRGQDVALRCDPISGHVSLFWYQQALGQGPEFLTYFQNEAQLDKSGLPSDRFFAERPEGSVSTLKIQRTQQEDSAVYLCASSPWQGVAGYTFGSGTRLTVV.

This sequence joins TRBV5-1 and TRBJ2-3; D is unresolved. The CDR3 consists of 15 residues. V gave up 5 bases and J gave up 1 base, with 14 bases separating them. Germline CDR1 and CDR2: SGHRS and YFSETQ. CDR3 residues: CASRTAARGTDTQYF. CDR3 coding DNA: TGCGCCAGCAGGACGGCAGCTAGAGGCACAGATACGCAGTATTTT.

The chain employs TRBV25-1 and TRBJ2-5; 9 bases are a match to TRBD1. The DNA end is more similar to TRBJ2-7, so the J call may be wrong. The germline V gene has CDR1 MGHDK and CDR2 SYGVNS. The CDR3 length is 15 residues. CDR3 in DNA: TGTGCCACTAATCCCGGACAGGGGCAAACCTACGAGCAGTACTTC. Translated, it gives CATNPGQGQTYEQYF.

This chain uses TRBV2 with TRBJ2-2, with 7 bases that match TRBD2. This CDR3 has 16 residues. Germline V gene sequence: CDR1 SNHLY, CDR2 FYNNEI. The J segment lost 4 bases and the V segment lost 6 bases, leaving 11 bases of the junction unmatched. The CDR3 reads CASSPQGGGGTGELFF. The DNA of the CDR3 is TGTGCCAGCAGCCCCCAGGGCGGGGGTGGCACCGGGGAGCTGTTTTTT. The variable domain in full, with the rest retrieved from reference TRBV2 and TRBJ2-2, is EPEVTQTPSHQVTQMGQEVILRCVPISNHLYFYWYRQILGQKVEFLVSFYNNEISEKSEIFDDQFSVERPDGSNFTLKIRSTKLEDSAMYFCASSPQGGGGTGELFFGEGSRLTVL.

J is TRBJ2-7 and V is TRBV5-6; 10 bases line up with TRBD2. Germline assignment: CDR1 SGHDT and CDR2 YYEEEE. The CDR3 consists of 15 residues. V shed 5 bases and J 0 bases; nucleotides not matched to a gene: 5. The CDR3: CASSSLAGASYEQYF. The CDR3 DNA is TGTGCCAGCAGTTCTCTAGCGGGAGCCTCCTACGAGCAGTACTTC.

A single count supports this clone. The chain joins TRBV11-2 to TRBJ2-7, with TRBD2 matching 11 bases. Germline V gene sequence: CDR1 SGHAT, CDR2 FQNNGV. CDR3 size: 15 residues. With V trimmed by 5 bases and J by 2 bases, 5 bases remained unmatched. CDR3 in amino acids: CASSPGLAETYEQYF. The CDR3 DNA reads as TGTGCCAGCAGCCCGGGACTAGCGGAGACCTACGAGCAGTACTTC.

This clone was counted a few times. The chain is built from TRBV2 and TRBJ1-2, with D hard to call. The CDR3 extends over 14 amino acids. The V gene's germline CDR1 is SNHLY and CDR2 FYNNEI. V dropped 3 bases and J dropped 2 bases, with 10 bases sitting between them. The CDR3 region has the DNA TGTGCCAGCAGTGAGCCGACTGTAAACTATGGCTACACCTTC. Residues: CASSEPTVNYGYTF.

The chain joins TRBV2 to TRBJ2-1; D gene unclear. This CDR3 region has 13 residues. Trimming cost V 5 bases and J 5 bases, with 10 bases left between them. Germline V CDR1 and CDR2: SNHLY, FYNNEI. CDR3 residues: CASSTRLNNEQFF. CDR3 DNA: TGTGCCAGCAGTACTCGACTGAACAATGAGCAGTTCTTC.

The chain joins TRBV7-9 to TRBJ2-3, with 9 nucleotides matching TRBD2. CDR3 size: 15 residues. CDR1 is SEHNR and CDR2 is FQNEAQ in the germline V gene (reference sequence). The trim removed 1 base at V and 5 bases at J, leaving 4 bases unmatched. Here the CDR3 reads CASSLGGRVEDTQYF. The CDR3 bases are TGTGCCAGCAGCTTAGGCGGGAGGGTGGAAGATACGCAGTATTTT.

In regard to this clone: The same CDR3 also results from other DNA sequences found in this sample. Here the CDR3 reads CASSSDYEQYF. DNA for the CDR3: TGTGCCAGCAGCAGCGATTACGAGCAGTACTTC. The chain couples TRBV5-4 to TRBJ2-7; unclear D gene. The CDR3 is 11 amino acids. V dropped 4 bases and J dropped 4 bases, with 6 bases sitting between them. CDR1 SGHNT and CDR2 YYREEE come from the germline V gene (reference sequence).

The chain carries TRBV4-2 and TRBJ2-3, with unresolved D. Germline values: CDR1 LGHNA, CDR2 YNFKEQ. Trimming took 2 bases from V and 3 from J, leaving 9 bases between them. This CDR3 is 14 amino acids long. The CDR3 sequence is CASSQTPGTDTQYF. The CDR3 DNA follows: TGTGCCAGCAGCCAAACTCCCGGGACAGATACGCAGTATTTT.

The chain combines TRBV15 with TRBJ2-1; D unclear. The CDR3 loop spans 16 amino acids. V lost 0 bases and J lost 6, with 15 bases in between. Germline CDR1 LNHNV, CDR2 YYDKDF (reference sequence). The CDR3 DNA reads TGTGCCACCAGCAGAGAGGTTCGCGACTTGGGCAATGAGCAGTTCTTC. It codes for CATSREVRDLGNEQFF. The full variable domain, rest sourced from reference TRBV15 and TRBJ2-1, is DAMVIQNPRYQVTQFGKPVTLSCSQTLNHNVMYWYQQKSSQAPKLLFHYYDKDFNNEADTPDNFQSRRPNTSFCFLDIRSPGLGDTAMYLCATSREVRDLGNEQFFGPGTRLTVL.

For the CDR3, the DNA is TGTGCCAGCAGTTTCAGGCGGGAGCAGAGGCAGTTCTTC. Translating gives CASSFRREQRQFF. The rearrangement links TRBV27 to TRBJ2-1; 7 bases map to TRBD2. The CDR3 length is 13 residues. Germline CDR1 reads MNHEY; CDR2 reads SMNVEV (reference sequence). V dropped 3 bases and J dropped 12; count of bases not matched to a gene: 8.

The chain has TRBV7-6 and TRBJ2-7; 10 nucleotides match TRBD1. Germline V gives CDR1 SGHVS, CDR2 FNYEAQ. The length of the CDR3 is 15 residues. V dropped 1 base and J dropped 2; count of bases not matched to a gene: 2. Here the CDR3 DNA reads TGTGCCAGCAGCTTAGGACAGGGGGCGACCTACGAGCAGTACTTC. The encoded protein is CASSLGQGATYEQYF.

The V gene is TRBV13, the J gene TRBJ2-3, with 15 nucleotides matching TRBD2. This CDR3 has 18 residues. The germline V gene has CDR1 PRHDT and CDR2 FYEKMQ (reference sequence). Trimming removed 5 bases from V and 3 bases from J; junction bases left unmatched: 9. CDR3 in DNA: TGTGCCAGCAGCCCGAGTGGACTAGCGGGAGGGGCGACAGATACGCAGTATTTT. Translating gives CASSPSGLAGGATDTQYF.

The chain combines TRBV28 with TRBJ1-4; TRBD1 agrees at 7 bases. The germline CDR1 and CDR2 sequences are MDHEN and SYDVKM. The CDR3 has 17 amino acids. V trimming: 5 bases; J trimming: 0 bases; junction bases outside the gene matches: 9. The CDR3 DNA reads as TGTGCCAGCAGTAATGGCGCAGGGGGTACAACTAATGAAAAACTGTTTTTT. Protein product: CASSNGAGGTTNEKLFF. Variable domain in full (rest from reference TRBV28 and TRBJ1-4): DVKVTQSSRYLVKRTGEKVFLECVQDMDHENMFWYRQDPGLGLRLIYFSYDVKMKEKGDIPEGYSVSREKKERFSLILESASTNQTSMYLCASSNGAGGTTNEKLFFGSGTQLSVL.

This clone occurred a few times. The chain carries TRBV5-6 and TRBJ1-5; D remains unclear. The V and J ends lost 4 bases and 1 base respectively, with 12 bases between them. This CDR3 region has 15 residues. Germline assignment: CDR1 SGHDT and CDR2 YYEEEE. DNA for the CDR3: TGTGCCAGCAGCCGGTGGAGTCGAAGCAATCAGCCCCAGCATTTT. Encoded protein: CASSRWSRSNQPQHF.

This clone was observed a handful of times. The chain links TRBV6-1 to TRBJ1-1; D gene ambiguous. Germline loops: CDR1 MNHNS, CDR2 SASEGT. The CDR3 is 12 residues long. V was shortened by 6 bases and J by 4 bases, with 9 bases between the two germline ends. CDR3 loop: CASRRIGTEAFF. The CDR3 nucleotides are TGTGCCAGCAGGAGGATCGGCACTGAAGCTTTCTTT.

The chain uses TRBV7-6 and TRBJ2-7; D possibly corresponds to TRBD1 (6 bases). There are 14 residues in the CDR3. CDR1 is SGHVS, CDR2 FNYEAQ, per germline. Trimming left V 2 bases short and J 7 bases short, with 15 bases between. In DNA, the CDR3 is TGTGCCAGCAGCTTATCCGACAGGCTTGGAGAGCAGTACTTC. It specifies CASSLSDRLGEQYF. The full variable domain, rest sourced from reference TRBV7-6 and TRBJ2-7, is GAGVSQSPRYKVTKRGQDVALRCDPISGHVSLYWYRQALGQGPEFLTYFNYEAQQDKSGLPNDRFSAERPEGSISTLTIQRTEQRDSAMYRCASSLSDRLGEQYFGPGTRLTVT.

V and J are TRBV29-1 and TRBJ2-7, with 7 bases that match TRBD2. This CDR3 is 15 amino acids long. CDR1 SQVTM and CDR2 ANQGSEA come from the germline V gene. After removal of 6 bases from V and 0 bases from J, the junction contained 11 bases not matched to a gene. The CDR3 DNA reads TGCAGCGTGAGGCGGGGGATGGACTCCTCCTACGAGCAGTACTTC. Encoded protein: CSVRRGMDSSYEQYF.

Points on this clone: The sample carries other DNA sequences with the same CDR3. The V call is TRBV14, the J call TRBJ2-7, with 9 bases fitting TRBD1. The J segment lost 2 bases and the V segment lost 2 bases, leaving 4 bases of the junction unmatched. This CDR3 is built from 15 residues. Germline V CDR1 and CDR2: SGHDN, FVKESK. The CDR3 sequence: CASSQLGQGAYEQYF. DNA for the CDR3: TGTGCCAGCAGCCAATTGGGACAGGGAGCCTACGAGCAGTACTTC.

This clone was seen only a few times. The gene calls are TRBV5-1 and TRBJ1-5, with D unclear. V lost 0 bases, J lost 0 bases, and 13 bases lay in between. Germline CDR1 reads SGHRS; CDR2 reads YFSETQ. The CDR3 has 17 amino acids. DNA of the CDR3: TGCGCCAGCAGCTTGGACCTACGATGGGATAGCAATCAGCCCCAGCATTTT. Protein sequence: CASSLDLRWDSNQPQHF.

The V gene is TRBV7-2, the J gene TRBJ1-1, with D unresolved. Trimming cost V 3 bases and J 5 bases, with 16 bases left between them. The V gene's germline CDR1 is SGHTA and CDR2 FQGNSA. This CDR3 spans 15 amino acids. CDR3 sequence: CASSLEEGLRTEAFF. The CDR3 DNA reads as TGTGCCAGCAGCTTGGAAGAAGGGCTCAGGACTGAAGCTTTCTTT. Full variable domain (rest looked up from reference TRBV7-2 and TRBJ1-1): GAGVSQSPSNKVTEKGKDVELRCDPISGHTALYWYRQSLGQGLEFLIYFQGNSAPDKSGLPSDRFSAERTGGSVSTLTIQRTQQEDSAVYLCASSLEEGLRTEAFFGQGTRLTVV.

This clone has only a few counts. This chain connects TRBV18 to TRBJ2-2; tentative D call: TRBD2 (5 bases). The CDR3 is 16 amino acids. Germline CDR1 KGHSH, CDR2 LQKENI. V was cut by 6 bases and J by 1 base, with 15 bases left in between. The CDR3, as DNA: TGTGCCAGCTCGGAAATGGCAGCGGTGAACACCGGGGAGCTGTTTTTT. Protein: CASSEMAAVNTGELFF.